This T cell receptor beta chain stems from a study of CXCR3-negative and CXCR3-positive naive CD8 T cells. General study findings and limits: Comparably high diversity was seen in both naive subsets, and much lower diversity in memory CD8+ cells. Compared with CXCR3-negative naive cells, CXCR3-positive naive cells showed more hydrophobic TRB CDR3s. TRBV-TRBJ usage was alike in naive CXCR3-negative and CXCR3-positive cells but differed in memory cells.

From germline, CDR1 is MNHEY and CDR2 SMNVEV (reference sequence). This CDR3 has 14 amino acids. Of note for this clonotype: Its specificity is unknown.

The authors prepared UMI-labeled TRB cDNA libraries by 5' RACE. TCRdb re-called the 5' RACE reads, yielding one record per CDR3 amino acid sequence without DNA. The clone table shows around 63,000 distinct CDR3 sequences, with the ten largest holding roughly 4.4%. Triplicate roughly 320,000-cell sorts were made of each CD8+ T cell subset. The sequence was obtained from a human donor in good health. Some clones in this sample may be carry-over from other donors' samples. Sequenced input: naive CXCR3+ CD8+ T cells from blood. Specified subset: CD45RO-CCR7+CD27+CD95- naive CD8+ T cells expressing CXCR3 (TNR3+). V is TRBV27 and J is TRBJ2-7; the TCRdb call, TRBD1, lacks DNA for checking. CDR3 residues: CASSPRQETHEQYF.